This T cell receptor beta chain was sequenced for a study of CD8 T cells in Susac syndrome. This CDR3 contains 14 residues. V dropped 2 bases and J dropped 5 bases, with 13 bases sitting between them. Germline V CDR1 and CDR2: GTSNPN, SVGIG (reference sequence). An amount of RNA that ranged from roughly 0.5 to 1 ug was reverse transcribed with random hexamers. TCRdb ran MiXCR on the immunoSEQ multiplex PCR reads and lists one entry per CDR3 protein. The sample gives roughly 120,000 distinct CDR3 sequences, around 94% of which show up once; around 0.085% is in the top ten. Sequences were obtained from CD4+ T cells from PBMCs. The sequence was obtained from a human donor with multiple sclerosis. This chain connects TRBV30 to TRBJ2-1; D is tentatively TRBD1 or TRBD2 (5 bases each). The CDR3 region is CAWSSKKGHNEQFF. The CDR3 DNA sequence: TGTGCCTGGAGTTCTAAAAAGGGACACAATGAGCAGTTCTTC. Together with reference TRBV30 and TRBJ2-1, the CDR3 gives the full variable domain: SQTIHQWPATLVQPVGSPLSLECTVEGTSNPNLYWYRQAAGRGLQLLFYSVGIGQISSEVPQNLSASRPQDRQFILSSKKLLLSDSGFYLCAWSSKKGHNEQFFGPGTRLTVL.